This T cell receptor beta chain emerged from a study of CD8 T cells in ankylosing spondylitis. The CDR3 contains 13 residues. V was cut by 4 bases and J by 8 bases, with 11 bases left in between. Germline V gene sequence: CDR1 SGHTA, CDR2 FQGNSA. Study-wide results and caveats: Certain motif variants had earlier been reported in reactive arthritis synovial fluid and blood.

In making TCR beta libraries, quantitative 5'-RACE with molecular barcodes was used. TCRdb recomputed calls from the 5' RACE reads with MiXCR, one row per CDR3 protein. The sample carries 250,000 to 400,000 distinct CDR3 sequences, roughly 11% recorded once. This clonotype was counted ten times or more. The antigen remains unidentified. Sequences were obtained from blood, either unsorted or a sorted T cell fraction (not recorded which). The receptor's source is a female donor with ankylosing spondylitis or in good health (not recorded which). The genes are TRBV7-2 and TRBJ1-4; a weak D match, TRBD1 (6 bases). The CDR3 loop reads CASSSRRGEKLFF. CDR3 nucleotide sequence: TGTGCCAGCAGCTCTAGAAGGGGGGAAAAACTGTTTTTT. The whole variable domain, remainder taken from reference TRBV7-2 and TRBJ1-4, is GAGVSQSPSNKVTEKGKDVELRCDPISGHTALYWYRQSLGQGLEFLIYFQGNSAPDKSGLPSDRFSAERTGGSVSTLTIQRTQQEDSAVYLCASSSRRGEKLFFGSGTQLSVL.